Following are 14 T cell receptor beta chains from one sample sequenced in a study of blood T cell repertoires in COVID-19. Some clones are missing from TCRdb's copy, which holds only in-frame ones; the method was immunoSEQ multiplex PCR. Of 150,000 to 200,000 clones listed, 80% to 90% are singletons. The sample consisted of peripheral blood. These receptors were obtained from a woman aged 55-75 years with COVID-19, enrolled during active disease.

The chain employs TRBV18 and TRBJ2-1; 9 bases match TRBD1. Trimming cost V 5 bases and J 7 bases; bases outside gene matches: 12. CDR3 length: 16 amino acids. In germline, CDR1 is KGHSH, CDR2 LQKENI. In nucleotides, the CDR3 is TGTGCCAGCTCAGAATCCGGGACAGGGAGAGGAAATGAGCAGTTCTTC. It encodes CASSESGTGRGNEQFF.

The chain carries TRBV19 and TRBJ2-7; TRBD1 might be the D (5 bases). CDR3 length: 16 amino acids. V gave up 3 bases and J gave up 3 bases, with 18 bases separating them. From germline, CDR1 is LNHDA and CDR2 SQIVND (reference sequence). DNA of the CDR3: TGTGCCAGTAGTATGCAGGGTTTTGGGGCTCGCTACGAGCAGTACTTC. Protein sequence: CASSMQGFGARYEQYF.

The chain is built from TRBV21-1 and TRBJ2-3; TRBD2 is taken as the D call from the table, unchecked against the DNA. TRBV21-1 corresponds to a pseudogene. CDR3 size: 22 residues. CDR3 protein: CASSKRTRTSGDCLTGTDTQYF. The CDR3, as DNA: TGTGCCAGCAGCAAACGAACCAGGACTAGCGGGGACTGCCTAACGGGCACAGATACGCAGTATTTT.

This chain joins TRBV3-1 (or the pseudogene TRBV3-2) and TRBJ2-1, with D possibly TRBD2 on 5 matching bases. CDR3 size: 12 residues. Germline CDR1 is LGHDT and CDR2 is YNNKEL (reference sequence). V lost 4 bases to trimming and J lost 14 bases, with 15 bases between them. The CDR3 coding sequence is TGTGCCAGCAGCCCCATGGAGGTTCCTAAGTTCTTC. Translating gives CASSPMEVPKFF.

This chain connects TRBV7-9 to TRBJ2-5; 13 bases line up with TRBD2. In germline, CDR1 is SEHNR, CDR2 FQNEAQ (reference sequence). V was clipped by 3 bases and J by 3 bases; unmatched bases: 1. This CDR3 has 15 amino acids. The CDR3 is CASSFGLAGEETQYF. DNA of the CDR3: TGTGCCAGCAGCTTCGGACTAGCGGGAGAAGAGACCCAGTACTTC.

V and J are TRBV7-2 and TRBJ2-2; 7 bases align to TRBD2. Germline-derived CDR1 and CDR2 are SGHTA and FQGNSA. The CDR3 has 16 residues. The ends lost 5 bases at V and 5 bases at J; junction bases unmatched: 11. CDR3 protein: CASSQRGRESTGELFF. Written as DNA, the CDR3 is TGTGCCAGCAGCCAACGAGGGCGGGAGAGTACCGGGGAGCTGTTTTTT.

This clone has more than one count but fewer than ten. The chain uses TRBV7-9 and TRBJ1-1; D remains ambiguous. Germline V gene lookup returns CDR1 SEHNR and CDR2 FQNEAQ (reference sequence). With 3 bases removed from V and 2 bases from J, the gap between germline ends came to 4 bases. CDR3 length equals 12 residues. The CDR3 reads CASSFSNTEAFF. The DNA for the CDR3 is TGTGCCAGCAGCTTCTCCAACACTGAAGCTTTCTTT.

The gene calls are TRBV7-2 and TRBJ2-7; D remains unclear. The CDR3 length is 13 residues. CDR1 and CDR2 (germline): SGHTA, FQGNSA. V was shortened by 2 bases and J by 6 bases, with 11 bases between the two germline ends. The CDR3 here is CASSLTSVSEQYF. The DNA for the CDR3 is TGTGCCAGCAGCTTAACTTCTGTAAGCGAGCAGTACTTC.

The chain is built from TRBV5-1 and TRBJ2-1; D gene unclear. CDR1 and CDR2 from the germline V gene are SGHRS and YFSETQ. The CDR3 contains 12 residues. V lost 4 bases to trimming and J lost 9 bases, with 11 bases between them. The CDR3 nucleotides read TGCGCCAGCAGCGAGCCGCTGAGTGAGCAGTTCTTC. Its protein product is CASSEPLSEQFF.

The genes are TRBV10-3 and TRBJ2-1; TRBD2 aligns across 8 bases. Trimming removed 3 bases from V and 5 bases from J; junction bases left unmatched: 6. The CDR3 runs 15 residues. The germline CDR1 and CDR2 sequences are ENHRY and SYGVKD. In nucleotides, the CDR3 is TGTGCCATCAGTGACCTTTCGGGGGGGCACAATGAGCAGTTCTTC. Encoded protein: CAISDLSGGHNEQFF.

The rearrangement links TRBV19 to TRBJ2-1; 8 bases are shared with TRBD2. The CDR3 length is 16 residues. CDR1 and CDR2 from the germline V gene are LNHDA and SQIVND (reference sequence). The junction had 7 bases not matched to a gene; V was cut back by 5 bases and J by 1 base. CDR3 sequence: CASSPPGGRSYNEQFF. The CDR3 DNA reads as TGTGCCAGTAGTCCCCCCGGCGGGAGGTCCTACAATGAGCAGTTCTTC.

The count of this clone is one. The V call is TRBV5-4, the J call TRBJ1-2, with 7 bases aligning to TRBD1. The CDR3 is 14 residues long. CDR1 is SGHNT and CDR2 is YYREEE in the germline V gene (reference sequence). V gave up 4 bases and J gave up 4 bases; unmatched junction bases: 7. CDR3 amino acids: CASSRGGAGYGYTF. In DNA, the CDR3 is TGTGCCAGCAGCCGAGGGGGCGCCGGCTATGGCTACACCTTC.

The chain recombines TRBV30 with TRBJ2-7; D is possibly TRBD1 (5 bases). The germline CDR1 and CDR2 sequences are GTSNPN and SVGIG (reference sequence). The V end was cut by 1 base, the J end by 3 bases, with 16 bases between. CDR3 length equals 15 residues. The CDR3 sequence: CAWSASLGRGYEQYF. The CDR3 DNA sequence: TGTGCCTGGAGTGCCAGCCTGGGGCGCGGCTACGAGCAGTACTTC.

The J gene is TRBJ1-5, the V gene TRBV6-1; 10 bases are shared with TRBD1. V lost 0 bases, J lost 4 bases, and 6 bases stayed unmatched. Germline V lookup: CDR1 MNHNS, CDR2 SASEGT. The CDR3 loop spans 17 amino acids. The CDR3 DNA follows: TGTGCCAGCAGTGAAGCGGTGGGGGGACAGGGGAATCAGCCCCAGCATTTT. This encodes CASSEAVGGQGNQPQHF.